This T cell receptor (beta chain) is drawn from a study of cytomegalovirus exposure and HLA in healthy donors. Study details: From donors who were HLA-typed, an early data release held about 85 million unique TCRs.

This clone turned up a few times. Its antigen is not identified. The junction had 11 bases not matched to a gene; V was cut back by 1 base and J by 7 bases. The CDR3 contains 15 residues. The V gene's germline CDR1 is SGDLS and CDR2 YYNGEE. Study results and caveats: By HLA locus, TCR association rates varied in a later analysis, with DRB1 showing the most and HLA-C the fewest. In a later analysis, an Asian-associated ancestry cluster reportedly showed fewer N-insertions than the 666-donor mean. TCR beta sequences reportedly predicted most subjects' HLA-A and HLA-B alleles accurately.

PCR involved 60 Vbeta and 13 Jbeta primers. The table came from immunoSEQ multiplex PCR; TCRdb's copy has only in-frame clones and leaves some out. The sample has roughly 100,000 clones; approximately 79% are singletons. The chain is built from TRBV9 and TRBJ2-7; 7 positions agree with TRBD2. Input material: PBMCs. The sequence derives from a woman aged 40 to 50 in good health and CMV-seronegative. As DNA, the CDR3 is TGTGCCAGCAGCGTATCGGCGGGAGCCAGTGGAGAGCAGTACTTC. This translates into CASSVSAGASGEQYF.